This entry lists 9 T cell receptor beta chains sequenced from one sample in a study of post-analysis software for immune sequencing data. Regarding the study as a whole: The five TRBV segments detected at higher frequency in patients than in controls included TRBV5-6, TRBV5-1 and TRBV20-1.

cDNA libraries of TCR beta carried unique molecular identifiers. TCRdb reanalysed the PCR reads using MiXCR and keeps one entry per CDR3 protein. The table includes around 710,000 distinct CDR3 sequences, more than 45% detected once. The antigens for these receptors are not known. The sequencing input was blood. These receptors all come from a girl aged 10-17 years with multiple sclerosis.

This clonotype was counted a few times. The chain joins TRBV27 to TRBJ1-2, with 9 bases lining up with TRBD1. The CDR3 loop spans 14 amino acids. The V segment lost 5 bases and the J segment 7 bases; nucleotides outside the gene matches: 8. CDR1 MNHEY and CDR2 SMNVEV come from the germline V gene (reference sequence). The CDR3 reads CASSAGQGRGGYTF. The CDR3 nucleotides are TGTGCCAGCAGTGCCGGACAGGGGAGAGGTGGCTACACCTTC.

The CDR3 nucleotides are TGTGCCAGCAGTCTAATATGGGGGGCCCAAGAGACCCAGTACTTC. Translated: CASSLIWGAQETQYF. The J gene is TRBJ2-5, the V gene TRBV7-6; D may correspond to TRBD1 or TRBD2 (6 bases each). The CDR3 covers 15 residues. Germline CDR1 reads SGHVS; CDR2 reads FNYEAQ. The V end lost 6 bases, the J end lost 1 base, and 15 bases lay between the germline ends.

The chain combines TRBV5-1 with TRBJ2-5, with D possibly TRBD1 on 6 matching bases. The J call may be wrong; the DNA end is better matched by TRBJ2-7. The CDR3 consists of 16 residues. Germline values: CDR1 SGHRS, CDR2 YFSETQ. CDR3 region: CASSLASGATSYEQYF. CDR3 in DNA: TGCGCCAGCAGCTTGGCGTCAGGGGCGACCTCCTACGAGCAGTACTTC.

This chain joins TRBV29-1 and TRBJ2-5, with D unclear. The CDR3 covers 11 residues. With 6 bases removed from V and 3 bases from J, the gap between germline ends came to 8 bases. CDR1 SQVTM and CDR2 ANQGSEA come from the germline V gene. CDR3 amino acids: CSVGFKETQYF. CDR3 nucleotides: TGCAGCGTCGGGTTCAAAGAGACCCAGTACTTC.

The chain couples TRBV30 to TRBJ2-5, with a tentative D call TRBD1 (5 bases). With 2 bases removed from V and 4 bases from J, the gap between germline ends came to 17 bases. The CDR3 extends over 15 amino acids. Germline V gives CDR1 GTSNPN, CDR2 SVGIG (reference sequence). CDR3 protein: CAWSTRTTFGETQYF. The CDR3 DNA sequence: TGTGCCTGGAGTACCCGGACAACCTTCGGAGAGACCCAGTACTTC.

This chain links TRBV4-3 with TRBJ2-2; D perhaps matches TRBD1 (5 bases). Germline loops: CDR1 LGHNA, CDR2 YSLEER. V was pared by 0 bases and J by 1 base, with 9 bases between. CDR3 length: 16 residues. The CDR3 reads CASSQDPTGNTGELFF. CDR3 coding DNA: TGCGCCAGCAGCCAAGATCCTACAGGGAACACCGGGGAGCTGTTTTTT.

The V call is TRBV20-1, the J call TRBJ2-1; D is perhaps TRBD2 (5 bases). CDR1 is DFQATT, CDR2 SNEGSKA, per germline (reference sequence). This CDR3 is 14 amino acids long. V lost 1 base to trimming and J lost 4 bases, with 11 bases between them. The CDR3 DNA follows: TGCAGTGCTAGAGGGTCAGCGGAATACAATGAGCAGTTCTTC. Its protein is CSARGSAEYNEQFF.

This clonotype was seen once. This chain links TRBV29-1 with TRBJ2-2, with TRBD2 as a possible D gene (7 bases). V was trimmed by 7 bases and J by 0 bases, leaving 9 bases between them. Germline loops: CDR1 SQVTM, CDR2 ANQGSEA. The CDR3 contains 13 residues. The CDR3 spells CSGGGANTGELFF. CDR3 DNA sequence: TGCAGCGGAGGGGGGGCGAACACCGGGGAGCTGTTTTTT.

In this sample, this clonotype turned up a few times. CDR3 loop: CASSEVSGPYGYTF. CDR3 in DNA: TGTGCCAGCAGTGAAGTTAGTGGGCCCTATGGCTACACCTTC. The gene calls are TRBV6-1 and TRBJ1-2; D is unclear. Trimming took 1 base from V and 4 from J, leaving 10 bases between them. The germline V gene encodes CDR1 MNHNS and CDR2 SASEGT. CDR3 length equals 14 residues.